Each of the 12 T cell receptor beta chains below was sequenced from the same sample in a study of T cell responses to AZD1222 COVID-19 vaccine. Method: immunoSEQ multiplex PCR; TCRdb's copy keeps in-frame clones and lacks some. This sample has 65,000 or so clones, with about 83% found just once. Sequencing used peripheral blood, obtained on day 0 of AZD1222 vaccination. The source is an adult in good health.

The chain is built from TRBV5-1 and TRBJ1-6; possible D gene TRBD1, 5 bases. The CDR3 covers 16 residues. The germline V gene encodes CDR1 SGHRS and CDR2 YFSETQ. The V end was cut by 3 bases, the J end by 0 bases, with 10 bases between. The CDR3 reads CASSSEGSSYNSPLHF. In DNA form, the CDR3 reads TGCGCCAGCAGCTCAGAGGGGAGCTCCTATAATTCACCCCTCCACTTT.

This sequence joins TRBV4-1 and TRBJ2-2, with D possibly TRBD2 on 5 matching bases. The V end was cut by 1 base, the J end by 5 bases, with 8 bases between. The CDR3 is 14 residues long. Germline loops: CDR1 MGHRA, CDR2 YSYEKL. The CDR3 coding sequence is TGCGCCAGCAGCCAAGGTCGGGGTACCGGGGAGCTGTTTTTT. It codes for CASSQGRGTGELFF.

The chain joins TRBV9 to TRBJ1-1, with TRBD1 matching 10 bases. V lost 4 bases to trimming and J lost 4 bases; unmatched junction nucleotides: 4. Germline CDR1 and CDR2: SGDLS and YYNGEE. The CDR3 covers 14 residues. CDR3 residues: CASSKRQGATEAFF. DNA of the CDR3: TGTGCCAGCAGCAAGCGACAGGGGGCCACTGAAGCTTTCTTT. Combining the CDR3 with reference TRBV9 and TRBJ1-1 gives the whole variable domain DSGVTQTPKHLITATGQRVTLRCSPRSGDLSVYWYQQSLDQGLQFLIQYYNGEERAKGNILERFSAQQFPDLHSELNLSSLELGDSALYFCASSKRQGATEAFFGQGTRLTVV.

CDR3 loop: CASRDGTPNYGYTF. The CDR3 bases are TGTGCCAGTAGGGACGGGACGCCTAACTATGGCTACACCTTC. V and J are TRBV19 and TRBJ1-2, with D perhaps TRBD1 (5 bases). Germline V CDR1 and CDR2: LNHDA, SQIVND (reference sequence). V was shortened by 6 bases and J by 0 bases, with 11 bases between the two germline ends. The CDR3 is made up of 14 amino acids. Together with reference TRBV19 and TRBJ1-2, the CDR3 gives the full variable domain: DGGITQSPKYLFRKEGQNVTLSCEQNLNHDAMYWYRQDPGQGLRLIYYSQIVNDFQKGDIAEGYSVSREKKESFPLTVTSAQKNPTAFYLCASRDGTPNYGYTFGSGTRLTVV.

The chain combines TRBV29-1 with TRBJ2-7, with D perhaps assigned TRBD1 or TRBD2 (5 bases each). The germline gives CDR1 SQVTM, CDR2 ANQGSEA. V gave up 4 bases and J gave up 0 bases, with 10 bases separating them. This CDR3 spans 13 amino acids. The CDR3 DNA sequence: TGCAGCGTTGTGCCAGGGAGCTCCTACGAGCAGTACTTC. Translation: CSVVPGSSYEQYF.

The chain combines TRBV7-3 with TRBJ1-2; weak D call: TRBD1 (6 bases). Trimming cost V 0 bases and J 4 bases, with 12 bases left between them. CDR3 size: 15 residues. The germline V gene has CDR1 SGHTA and CDR2 FQGTGA. Written as DNA, the CDR3 is TGTGCCAGCAGCTTAACGGGGGGGCCGAGCTATGGCTACACCTTC. It yields the protein CASSLTGGPSYGYTF.

The V gene is TRBV6-6, the J gene TRBJ1-6; D remains unclear. This CDR3 comprises 14 residues. Germline V gene lookup returns CDR1 MNHNY and CDR2 SVGAGI (reference sequence). V dropped 10 bases and J dropped 0 bases, with 10 bases sitting between them. The CDR3 DNA reads as TGTGCCACCGAGGCCAGCTCCTATAATTCACCCCTCCACTTT. Amino acids: CATEASSYNSPLHF.

The gene calls are TRBV7-3 and TRBJ1-3; no reliable D call. Trimming stripped 2 bases from V and 4 bases from J, with 6 bases between. Germline V CDR1 and CDR2: SGHTA, FQGTGA. The length of the CDR3 is 13 residues. The CDR3 sequence is CASSLFWGNTIYF. In DNA, the CDR3 is TGTGCCAGCAGCTTATTTTGGGGAAACACCATATATTTT.

The chain carries TRBV10-3 and TRBJ2-3; D not resolved. Germline CDR1 is ENHRY and CDR2 is SYGVKD. V was trimmed by 0 bases and J by 3 bases, leaving 10 bases between them. This CDR3 comprises 15 residues. The CDR3: CAISESSIGTDTQYF. CDR3 coding DNA: TGTGCCATCAGTGAGTCTTCTATTGGGACAGATACGCAGTATTTT.

The sample holds a few counts of this clone. V is TRBV6-2 or TRBV6-3 and J is TRBJ1-5; D remains unclear. Germline lookup yields CDR1 MNHEY and CDR2 SVGEGT. The V and J ends lost 6 bases and 5 bases respectively, with 14 bases between them. The CDR3 runs to 14 residues. The CDR3 DNA follows: TGTGCCAGCAGCCAGAGCGCCGGCGATCAGCCCCAGCATTTT. It encodes CASSQSAGDQPQHF.

This rearrangement joins TRBV5-6 to TRBJ1-1, with D possibly TRBD1 on 6 matching bases. Germline loops: CDR1 SGHDT, CDR2 YYEEEE. CDR3 size: 15 residues. Between the trimmed V and J ends, which lost 1 base and 4 bases, there was a span of 14 bases. CDR3 DNA: TGTGCCAGCAGCTTGTCACGGGGGCGAGGCACTGAAGCTTTCTTT. The encoded protein is CASSLSRGRGTEAFF.

The chain recombines TRBV28 with TRBJ1-2; 9 bases agree with TRBD1. The germline gives CDR1 MDHEN, CDR2 SYDVKM. The CDR3 length is 15 residues. V trimming: 6 bases; J trimming: 4 bases; junction bases outside the gene matches: 9. CDR3 bases: TGTGCCAGCAGCCCAGGACAGGGGAGATTCTATGGCTACACCTTC. Protein: CASSPGQGRFYGYTF.